Shown below are 8 T cell receptor beta chains from a single sample sequenced in a study of blood T cell repertoires in COVID-19. Sequencing used immunoSEQ multiplex PCR; TCRdb keeps in-frame clones, though not all of them. The sample includes around 380,000 clones, around 87% of them seen just once. The sample taken for sequencing was PBMCs or T cells enriched from blood (not recorded which). The receptors derive from a man under 40 who had recovered from COVID-19.

The chain employs TRBV11-2 and TRBJ2-7; 9 nucleotides match TRBD1. Germline V gene sequence: CDR1 SGHAT, CDR2 FQNNGV. The CDR3 length is 14 residues. V shed 1 base and J 4 bases; nucleotides not matched to a gene: 2. The CDR3 loop is CASSLGQGGYEQYF. CDR3 nucleotide sequence: TGTGCCAGCAGCTTAGGACAGGGGGGGTACGAGCAGTACTTC.

V is TRBV3-1 (or the pseudogene TRBV3-2) and J is TRBJ1-5; 7 positions match TRBD1. The length of the CDR3 is 14 residues. Germline trimming cut 6 bases from V and 4 bases from J; bases unmatched to any gene: 6. Germline assignment: CDR1 LGHDT and CDR2 YNNKEL (reference sequence). The DNA of the CDR3 is TGTGCCAGCAGTCGGGACAGCCAAAATCAGCCCCAGCATTTT. Its protein is CASSRDSQNQPQHF.

In DNA form, the CDR3 reads TGTGCCAGCAGCTCAACAGGGGCTAACTATGGCTACACCTTC. The encoded protein is CASSSTGANYGYTF. This chain uses TRBV5-4 with TRBJ1-2; 7 nucleotides agree with TRBD1. Germline-derived CDR1 and CDR2 are SGHNT and YYREEE (reference sequence). The CDR3 consists of 14 residues. Trimming took 3 bases from V and 0 from J; bases not matched to a gene: 2.

Note on this clone: Likely a read error: the CDR3 ends without its conserved phenylalanine or tryptophan. Because the CDR3's place on the DNA is in doubt, the DNA is left out and the CDR3 is given as listed by TCRdb. The J gene is TRBJ2-7, the V gene TRBV19; the table assigns TRBD1, which was not confirmed against the DNA. Germline V gene data show CDR1 as LNHDA and CDR2 as SQIVND (reference sequence). Inclusive of both ends, the CDR3 amounts to 11 amino acids. The CDR3 protein is CASSTRRDRVT.

The V call is TRBV5-6, the J call TRBJ1-2; TRBD1 aligns across 9 bases. V lost 4 bases to trimming and J lost 6 bases; unmatched junction nucleotides: 4. The CDR3 runs 13 residues. CDR1 and CDR2 (germline): SGHDT, YYEEEE. This chain's CDR3 is CASSRGTGNGYTF. DNA for the CDR3: TGTGCCAGCAGCCGGGGGACAGGGAATGGCTACACCTTC.

J is TRBJ1-2 and V is TRBV10-3; 7 positions agree with TRBD1. Germline CDR1 is ENHRY and CDR2 is SYGVKD. Germline trimming cut 6 bases from V and 8 bases from J; bases unmatched to any gene: 9. The CDR3 consists of 13 residues. Written as DNA, the CDR3 is TGTGCCATCAGCCGACAGGGAGCTGAGGGCTACACCTTC. The encoded protein is CAISRQGAEGYTF.

The chain combines TRBV29-1 with TRBJ1-1, with D unresolved. The CDR3 sequence is 12 residues long. In germline, CDR1 is SQVTM, CDR2 ANQGSEA. V was clipped by 6 bases and J by 0 bases, with 8 bases between them. CDR3 amino acids: CSVIYMNTEAFF. The CDR3 nucleotides read TGCAGCGTAATATACATGAACACTGAAGCTTTCTTT.

The rearrangement links TRBV27 to TRBJ1-1; no reliable D call. This CDR3 is 15 amino acids long. The V end was cut by 3 bases, the J end by 1 base, with 12 bases between. Germline V gene sequence: CDR1 MNHEY, CDR2 SMNVEV (reference sequence). The chain's CDR3 is CASSFEGLGNTEAFF. CDR3 sequence (DNA): TGTGCCAGCAGTTTTGAGGGTTTGGGGAACACTGAAGCTTTCTTT.